The T cell receptor beta chain under discussion was sequenced for a study of HIV-infected patients and healthy controls. Study findings and constraints: Unequal distinct sequence numbers between patients and controls complicated comparisons. HIV-infected repertoires had significantly higher mean Gini indices than controls, possibly reflecting oligoclonality.

The repertoire came from unfractionated whole blood and reflected all unsorted peripheral T cells. 500 ng RNA was reverse transcribed with alpha and beta constant-region primers. Separate chain-specific third strand synthesis with multiplexing indices produced the alpha and beta libraries. The library had 12-nucleotide molecular identifiers formed by two random hexamers joined together. TCRdb ran MiXCR on the 5' RACE reads and lists one entry per CDR3 protein. The sample holds roughly 18,000 distinct CDR3 sequences, about 9.5% seen once. There are many counts of this clonotype. The antigen remains unidentified. The CDR3 contains 15 residues. Germline loops: CDR1 GTSNPN, CDR2 SVGIG (reference sequence). V was cut by 4 bases and J by 2 bases, with 17 bases left in between.

This chain links TRBV30 with TRBJ1-2; a weak D match, TRBD1 (6 bases). Sequenced sample: blood. The receptor was isolated from an adult in good health. The CDR3 DNA is TGTGCCTGGAACAATTATGACAGGCCGAACTATGGCTACACCTTC. It specifies CAWNNYDRPNYGYTF.